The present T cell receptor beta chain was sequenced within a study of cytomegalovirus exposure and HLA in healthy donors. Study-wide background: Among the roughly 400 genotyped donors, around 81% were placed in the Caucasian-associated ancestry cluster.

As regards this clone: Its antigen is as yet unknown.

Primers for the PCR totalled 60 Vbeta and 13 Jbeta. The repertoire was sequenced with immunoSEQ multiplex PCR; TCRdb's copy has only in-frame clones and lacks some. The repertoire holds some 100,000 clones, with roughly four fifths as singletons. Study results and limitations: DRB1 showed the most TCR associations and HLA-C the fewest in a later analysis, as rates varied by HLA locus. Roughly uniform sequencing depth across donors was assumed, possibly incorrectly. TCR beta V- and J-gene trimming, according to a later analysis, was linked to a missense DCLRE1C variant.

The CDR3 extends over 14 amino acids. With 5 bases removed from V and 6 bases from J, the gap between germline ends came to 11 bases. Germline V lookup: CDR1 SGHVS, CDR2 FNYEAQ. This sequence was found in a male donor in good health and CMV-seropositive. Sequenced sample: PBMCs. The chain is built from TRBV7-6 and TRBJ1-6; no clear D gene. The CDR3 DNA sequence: TGTGCCAGCAGCCCGCGCGTTGGTAATTCACCCCTCCACTTT. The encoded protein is CASSPRVGNSPLHF.